These 10 T cell receptor beta chains were all obtained from the same sample, sequenced in a study of T cell responses to AZD1222 COVID-19 vaccine. This table comes from immunoSEQ multiplex PCR, and its TCRdb copy is limited to in-frame clones, with some not included. The sample lists approximately 120,000 clones, around 85% occurring once. Material: peripheral blood, obtained 28 days after the second AZD1222 dose. These receptors came from an adult who received the AZD1222 COVID-19 vaccine.

This chain joins TRBV30 and TRBJ2-1; a weak D match, TRBD1 (6 bases). The CDR3 loop spans 12 amino acids. CDR1 GTSNPN and CDR2 SVGIG come from the germline V gene (reference sequence). The ends were cut back, 5 bases at V and 10 bases at J, with 15 bases in the middle. CDR3 DNA: TGTGCCTGGGATACAGGGTGGCGGGAGCAGTTCTTC. Its protein product is CAWDTGWREQFF.

The genes are TRBV5-1 and TRBJ1-1; D possibly corresponds to TRBD1 (5 bases). Germline CDR1 is SGHRS and CDR2 is YFSETQ. V gave up 4 bases and J gave up 5 bases, with 12 bases separating them. The CDR3 extends over 13 amino acids. CDR3 bases: TGCGCCAGCAGCCAGGGTTCAGGAACTGAAGCTTTCTTT. Its protein is CASSQGSGTEAFF.

V is TRBV2 and J is TRBJ1-4; no clear D gene. V shed 4 bases and J shed 4 bases, with 7 bases lying between them. Germline lookup yields CDR1 SNHLY and CDR2 FYNNEI. The CDR3 sequence is 13 residues long. The CDR3, as DNA: TGTGCCAGCAGTGGGAGTAGTAATGAAAAACTGTTTTTT. This translates into CASSGSSNEKLFF.

The chain couples TRBV6-2 or TRBV6-3 to TRBJ1-1; 9 nucleotides line up with TRBD1. Germline CDR1 reads MNHEY; CDR2 reads SVGEGT. This CDR3 has 15 amino acids. V dropped 2 bases and J dropped 5; count of bases not matched to a gene: 6. DNA for the CDR3: TGTGCCAGCAGTTACGGGGGACAGGGATGGACTGAAGCTTTCTTT. It specifies CASSYGGQGWTEAFF.

The chain is built from TRBV6-5 and TRBJ1-3, with D unclear. This CDR3 has 15 amino acids. V was trimmed by 6 bases and J by 0 bases, leaving 12 bases between them. Looked up from germline, CDR1 is MNHEY and CDR2 is SVGAGI. CDR3 region: CASRLASSSGNTIYF. CDR3 coding DNA: TGTGCCAGCAGGTTAGCCTCGAGCTCTGGAAACACCATATATTTT.

Here the CDR3 DNA reads TGCGCCAGCAGCGACCCGGGGGGCGGGGAGACCCAGTACTTC. Its protein product is CASSDPGGGETQYF. V gene TRBV5-1 combines with J gene TRBJ2-5; D possibly corresponds to TRBD2 (7 bases). The V gene's germline CDR1 is SGHRS and CDR2 YFSETQ. V was shortened by 4 bases and J by 5 bases, with 15 bases between the two germline ends. There are 14 residues in the CDR3. The full variable domain, its missing parts supplied by reference TRBV5-1 and TRBJ2-5, is KAGVTQTPRYLIKTRGQQVTLSCSPISGHRSVSWYQQTPGQGLQFLFEYFSETQRNKGNFPGRFSGRQFSNSRSEMNVSTLELGDSALYLCASSDPGGGETQYFGPGTRLLVL.

The chain employs TRBV6-5 and TRBJ2-6; D gene unclear. The length of the CDR3 is 14 residues. Germline V gene data show CDR1 as MNHEY and CDR2 as SVGAGI. V lost 5 bases and J 2 bases, leaving 7 bases between the germline ends. The CDR3 region is CASSLPAGANVLTF. The CDR3 DNA follows: TGTGCCAGCAGTCTCCCTGCTGGGGCCAACGTCCTGACTTTC.

This clone occurred once. The V and J genes are TRBV6-5 and TRBJ1-3; TRBD1 matches 7 bases. Germline assignment: CDR1 MNHEY and CDR2 SVGAGI. J was trimmed by 0 bases and V by 6 bases; bases with no gene match: 2. CDR3 length: 14 amino acids. CDR3 sequence (DNA): TGTGCCAGCAGCCGACAGGGCTCTGGAAACACCATATATTTT. Its protein product is CASSRQGSGNTIYF.

V is TRBV5-5 and J is TRBJ1-2, with 7 bases identical to TRBD1. CDR1 SGHKS and CDR2 YYEKEE come from the germline V gene (reference sequence). V trimming: 4 bases; J trimming: 3 bases; junction bases outside the gene matches: 6. CDR3 length: 14 amino acids. CDR3 residues: CASSPQGVDYGYTF. In DNA form, the CDR3 reads TGTGCCAGCAGCCCTCAGGGGGTTGACTATGGCTACACCTTC.

A word on this clone: At the DNA level, this CDR3 is encoded by other sequences in the same sample as well. The chain uses TRBV9 and TRBJ2-7; no firm D call. Per the germline V gene, CDR1 is SGDLS and CDR2 is YYNGEE. This CDR3 comprises 13 residues. Trimming left V 0 bases short and J 0 bases short, with 4 bases between. The CDR3 DNA reads as TGTGCCAGCAGCGTAGGGTCCTCCTACGAGCAGTACTTC. Translating gives CASSVGSSYEQYF.